Sequencing of this T cell receptor beta chain was carried out in a study of CD8 T cells in ankylosing spondylitis. Study observations and caveats: Blood from ankylosing spondylitis patients appeared to carry a characteristic roughly 8-variant TCR beta motif. Matched synovial fluid from ankylosing spondylitis patients was reported to be enriched for disease-linked clones.

V lost 1 base and J lost 3, with 14 bases in between. CDR3 size: 16 residues. Germline assignment: CDR1 MDHEN and CDR2 SYDVKM. Quantitative 5'-RACE with molecular barcodes produced the TCR beta libraries. TCRdb reprocessed the 5' RACE reads with MiXCR, giving one entry per CDR3 protein. The repertoire holds approximately 500,000 distinct CDR3 sequences, with approximately 11% as singletons. A word on this clonotype: Its specificity is unknown.

The sequenced material came from blood, either unsorted or a sorted T cell fraction (not recorded which). The clonotype was recovered from a male donor with ankylosing spondylitis. The chain couples TRBV28 to TRBJ2-3; possible D gene TRBD2, 6 bases. The CDR3 sequence is CASSLSWDLETDTQYF. The CDR3 bases are TGTGCCAGCAGTTTATCTTGGGACTTGGAAACAGATACGCAGTATTTT.